This T cell receptor (beta chain) was sequenced during a study of T cells in Graves' hyperthyroidism and ophthalmopathy. The CDR3 runs to 16 residues. Germline loops: CDR1 DFQATT, CDR2 SNEGSKA (reference sequence). Unmatched junction bases numbered 7, after V lost 1 base and J lost 1 base. Using RNA transcripts as the source, TCR beta CDR3 regions were amplified. Using the HTBI primer set, a first-round RT-PCR was run on the TCR CDR3. Using its own MiXCR run on the multiplex PCR reads, TCRdb lists one record per CDR3 protein. The sample shows roughly 170,000 distinct CDR3 sequences, 15% to 20% of them seen only once. This clonotype was counted ten times or more.

The specimen was blood. The TCR was taken from a woman between 50 and 59 years old with Graves' hyperthyroidism. The gene calls are TRBV20-1 and TRBJ2-5, with 9 positions matching TRBD2. CDR3 residues: CSARVPSGDFQETQYF. The DNA of the CDR3 is TGCAGTGCTAGAGTCCCTAGCGGGGACTTCCAAGAGACCCAGTACTTC.